A few counts support the clone carrying this T cell receptor (beta chain). The data originate from a study of T-cell reconstitution after alpha-beta-depleted transplantation in children. Researchers prepared the TCRbeta library using unique molecular identifiers, the study reports. MiXCR was run by TCRdb on the PCR reads, yielding one entry per CDR3 protein. The sample consists of around 130,000 distinct CDR3 sequences, 9.7% of them appearing once. The sequenced sample was PBMCs, mostly from graft donor cells, obtained 180 days after TCRalphabeta/CD19-depleted stem cell transplant. The TCR sequence derives from a girl under three years old who had a stem cell transplant for combined immunodeficiency, so the T cells may come from the graft donor.

CDR3 DNA: TGCAGTGCTGCTAAAGCTGGGACACCGAACACCGGGGAGCTGTTTTTT. Translating gives CSAAKAGTPNTGELFF. The rearrangement uses TRBV20-1 and TRBJ2-2, with D possibly matching TRBD1 (6 bases). CDR1 and CDR2 from the germline V gene are DFQATT and SNEGSKA (reference sequence). V lost 5 bases to trimming and J lost 0 bases, with 16 bases between them. This CDR3 has 16 residues.